The entry that follows covers one T cell receptor (beta chain) sequence. Its specificity is unknown. Sorted-subset replicate PCR reactions contained roughly 200 ng DNA, corresponding to roughly 29,000 T cell genomes. Original handling: Junction-only immunoSEQ data arrived without quality scores, meaning filtering differed. The data were produced by immunoSEQ multiplex PCR, yet TCRdb's version contains in-frame clones alone and is incomplete. Clonal size and the V and J genes are those of that table, whereas D and trimming came from the DNA. The sample has 2 million to 2.5 million clones, 85% to 95% seen once. This record belongs to a study of shared clonotypes between healthy human individuals. Study findings and constraints: Only blood was sampled, and tissue TCR repertoires likely differ from blood ones. Naive subsets generally exceeded memory subsets in estimated richness.

Sequencing was carried out using naive CD4+ T cells from PBMCs. Subset reported: CD45RA+ positively selected. This clonotype was sampled from a man aged 18 to 30 in good health. Some clones in this sample may be carry-over from other donors' samples.

The CDR3 region is CASSPLSIPNEKLFF. CDR3 sequence (DNA): TGCGCCAGCAGCCCTTTATCTATACCGAATGAAAAACTGTTTTTT. The chain recombines TRBV4-1 with TRBJ1-4; D is unresolved. The germline CDR1 and CDR2 sequences are MGHRA and YSYEKL. CDR3 length: 15 residues. V gave up 4 bases and J gave up 5 bases, with 14 bases separating them.